One and the same sample provided the 3 T cell receptor beta chains below, sequenced in a study of liver allograft versus peripheral blood T cells. For the study at large: Transplanted livers held T cell receptor repertoires, and these were compared with repertoires in recipients' peripheral blood.

TCRdb used MiXCR to reprocess the reads, holding one entry per CDR3 protein. Of about 8,400 distinct CDR3 sequences in the sample, roughly 18% are singletons; the top ten hold 4% to 5.5%. The receptor set was obtained from a human patient who had a liver transplant. A subset of T cells may come from the graft donor.

This clonotype was picked up many times. The V call is TRBV10-3, the J call TRBJ2-5; the D call may be TRBD1 or TRBD2 (6 bases each). The germline V gene encodes CDR1 ENHRY and CDR2 SYGVKD. Trimming shortened V by 10 bases and J by 4 bases, and 16 bases separated the two germline ends. CDR3 length equals 13 residues. The CDR3: CATRLQGGETQYF. The CDR3 bases are TGTGCCACCCGGTTACAGGGAGGAGAGACCCAGTACTTC.

This clonotype has just a few counts. This CDR3 reads CAIDVPGTGFSGELFF. In DNA form, the CDR3 reads TGTGCCATCGACGTGCCCGGGACAGGGTTTTCCGGGGAGCTGTTTTTT. The rearrangement joins TRBV12-3 or TRBV12-4 to TRBJ2-2; 9 bases are shared with TRBD1. The length of the CDR3 is 16 residues. Unmatched junction bases numbered 15, after V lost 10 bases and J lost 6 bases.

This clonotype is labeled as medium-sized. This chain joins TRBV7-2 and TRBJ1-6; a possible D gene is TRBD1 (6 bases). Germline-derived CDR1 and CDR2 are SGHTA and FQGNSA. This CDR3 comprises 17 residues. The V gene lost 2 bases and the J gene lost 7 bases, with 18 bases spanning the gap. This CDR3 reads CASSLTLTGARNSPLHF. The CDR3 DNA follows: TGTGCCAGCAGCTTAACACTCACGGGGGCGCGGAATTCACCCCTCCACTTT.